These 19 T cell receptor beta chains were all obtained from the same sample, sequenced in a study of early T cells in non-severe SARS-CoV-2 infection (dated by TCRdb to the early 2020s). The library was obtained by 5' RACE. The sequencing machine was a NextSeq 500. In-frame beta chains were kept once TCRdb had trimmed the public reads at Q25 with fastp and called clones with MiXCR. A single entry per CDR3 protein holds the most common genes and DNA from its merged rows. This sample gives under 65,000 distinct CDR3 sequences in total; roughly an eighth of them show up just once. 9.3% of the sample is in the top ten clones. The sample was whole blood, taken at baseline. The receptors here all came from an adult who was a healthcare worker with PCR-confirmed SARS-CoV-2 infection or an uninfected control (not recorded which).

CDR3 residues: CASSLGQDYEQYF. Here the CDR3 DNA reads TGTGCCAGCAGCTTAGGACAGGACTACGAGCAGTACTTC. The V and J genes are TRBV7-6 and TRBJ2-7, with a possible D match to TRBD1 (6 bases). Between the trimmed V and J ends, which lost 1 base and 3 bases, there was a span of 7 bases. This CDR3 has 13 residues. Germline CDR1 SGHVS, CDR2 FNYEAQ.

V gene TRBV24-1 combines with J gene TRBJ2-7, with TRBD1 matching over 7 bases. J was trimmed by 1 base and V by 4 bases; bases with no gene match: 6. The CDR3 contains 15 residues. Per germline, CDR1 KGHDR and CDR2 SFDVKD. The CDR3 nucleotides are TGTGCCACCAGTGAGGGTGGACAGGCATCCTACGAGCAGTACTTC. This gives the protein CATSEGGQASYEQYF.

This chain links TRBV7-6 with TRBJ2-1; D is ambiguous. V was trimmed by 6 bases and J by 10 bases, leaving 10 bases between them. Germline V gives CDR1 SGHVS, CDR2 FNYEAQ. The CDR3 has 11 residues. Written as DNA, the CDR3 is TGTGCCAGCAGTCCCCTAAGCGAGCAGTTCTTC. Protein: CASSPLSEQFF.

The V call is TRBV28, the J call TRBJ2-7; D is undetermined. The germline gives CDR1 MDHEN, CDR2 SYDVKM. Trimming pared 4 bases from V and 1 base from J, leaving 8 bases between. CDR3 size: 13 residues. CDR3 coding DNA: TGTGCCAGCAGTTACACCCCATCCTACGAGCAGTACTTC. Translating it yields CASSYTPSYEQYF.

This clonotype was counted only a few times. The J gene is TRBJ1-2, the V gene TRBV4-2, with 9 bases identical to TRBD1. CDR1 and CDR2 (germline): LGHNA, YNFKEQ. This CDR3 has 15 amino acids. V was pared by 4 bases and J by 7 bases, with 10 bases of the junction left unmatched. The CDR3 loop reads CASSLSDRGRSGYTF. The CDR3 DNA follows: TGTGCCAGCAGCCTTTCGGACAGGGGAAGGTCTGGCTACACCTTC.

This clonotype was counted ten times or more. This rearrangement joins TRBV28 to TRBJ2-7; D remains unclear. CDR1 and CDR2 (germline): MDHEN, SYDVKM. V was shortened by 4 bases and J by 4 bases, with 8 bases between the two germline ends. This CDR3 has 12 amino acids. This CDR3 is CASSSLYYEQYF. The DNA of the CDR3 is TGTGCCAGCAGTTCTCTCTATTACGAGCAGTACTTC.

The V call is TRBV9, the J call TRBJ2-7; 7 nucleotides line up with TRBD2. From germline, CDR1 is SGDLS and CDR2 YYNGEE. This CDR3 is 14 amino acids long. Trimming took 3 bases from V and 5 from J; bases not matched to a gene: 8. Here the CDR3 reads CASSETGTNHEQYF. In nucleotides, the CDR3 is TGTGCCAGCAGCGAAACCGGGACTAACCACGAGCAGTACTTC. The complete variable domain, with remaining parts taken from reference TRBV9 and TRBJ2-7, reads DSGVTQTPKHLITATGQRVTLRCSPRSGDLSVYWYQQSLDQGLQFLIQYYNGEERAKGNILERFSAQQFPDLHSELNLSSLELGDSALYFCASSETGTNHEQYFGPGTRLTVT.

This clonotype appeared many times. J is TRBJ2-5 and V is TRBV7-2, with a weak D call TRBD2 (7 bases). The CDR3 runs 15 residues. The germline V gene encodes CDR1 SGHTA and CDR2 FQGNSA. V was trimmed by 9 bases and J by 4 bases, leaving 21 bases between them. CDR3 in amino acids: CASAERRGGAETQYF. CDR3 nucleotide sequence: TGTGCCAGTGCGGAGCGGAGGGGGGGTGCAGAGACCCAGTACTTC.

This clonotype came up a few times. The V and J genes are TRBV29-1 and TRBJ1-6; a weak D match, TRBD1 (6 bases). V lost 6 bases, J lost 8 bases, and 17 bases lay in between. This CDR3 is 14 amino acids long. Per the germline V gene, CDR1 is SQVTM and CDR2 is ANQGSEA. The CDR3, as DNA: TGCAGCGTCTCCTCCCGGGGGGGGCATTCACCCCTCCACTTT. The encoded protein is CSVSSRGGHSPLHF.

The chain employs TRBV6-6 and TRBJ1-1; weak D call: TRBD1 (6 bases). V was pared by 7 bases and J by 4 bases, with 22 bases between. CDR1 is MNHNY, CDR2 SVGAGI, per germline (reference sequence). The CDR3 contains 16 residues. CDR3 residues: CASIPTGSRGGTEAFF. The CDR3 DNA reads TGTGCCAGCATCCCTACAGGGTCTCGCGGAGGCACTGAAGCTTTCTTT.

This clonotype was counted at least ten times. This chain links TRBV10-2 with TRBJ2-5, with D uncertain. Germline CDR1 reads WSHSY; CDR2 reads SAAADI. The CDR3 totals 13 residues. V was shortened by 10 bases and J by 3 bases, with 15 bases between the two germline ends. CDR3 sequence (DNA): TGCGCCACCAAAGGCACGAACGAAGAGACCCAGTACTTC. It is translated as CATKGTNEETQYF.

The chain couples TRBV11-3 to TRBJ2-7; 12 positions agree with TRBD2. The germline V gene has CDR1 SGHNT and CDR2 YENEEA. V trimming: 5 bases; J trimming: 5 bases; junction bases outside the gene matches: 7. The CDR3 runs to 15 residues. The CDR3 region has the DNA TGTGCCAGCAGCATGCGACTAGCGGGAGCCAACGAGCAGTACTTC. Residues: CASSMRLAGANEQYF.

This clonotype occurred a few times. The V and J genes are TRBV4-2 and TRBJ1-1; D gene ambiguous. V lost 0 bases to trimming and J lost 6 bases, with 11 bases between them. Germline V lookup: CDR1 LGHNA, CDR2 YNFKEQ. The CDR3 length is 14 residues. DNA for the CDR3: TGTGCCAGCAGCCAAGAAGCTAAGAGGTCTGAAGCTTTCTTT. Its protein product is CASSQEAKRSEAFF.

Concerning this clonotype: An end of the junction does not agree with germline; a read error may underlie this. The chain is built from TRBV7-7 and TRBJ2-7; D not certain. CDR3 length equals 15 residues. CDR1 and CDR2 (germline): SSHAT, FNYEAQ (reference sequence). The CDR3 region has the DNA TGTGCTAGCAGCTTAGCCCAGGATAGCTCCTACGAGCAGTACTTC. Its translation: CASSLAQDSSYEQYF.

This clonotype showed up just a few times. The chain employs TRBV11-2 and TRBJ1-5, with D uncertain. The CDR3 is 16 amino acids. Germline CDR1 and CDR2: SGHAT and FQNNGV. The V and J ends lost 0 bases and 4 bases respectively, with 13 bases between them. In nucleotides, the CDR3 is TGTGCCAGCAGCTTAGATCCGGCCCCTGGGAATCAGCCCCAGCATTTT. Amino acid sequence: CASSLDPAPGNQPQHF.

There are a few counts of this clonotype. The chain recombines TRBV5-5 with TRBJ1-1; D remains ambiguous. The CDR3 sequence is 15 residues long. CDR1 and CDR2 (germline): SGHKS, YYEKEE (reference sequence). The germline V and J ends were trimmed by 0 bases and 1 base, with 10 bases remaining between them. The CDR3 reads CASSLVAVGNTEAFF. Written as DNA, the CDR3 is TGTGCCAGCAGCTTGGTTGCGGTGGGGAACACTGAAGCTTTCTTT. Looking up the rest from reference TRBV5-5 and TRBJ1-1 gives the full variable domain: DAGVTQSPTHLIKTRGQQVTLRCSPISGHKSVSWYQQVLGQGPQFIFQYYEKEERGRGNFPDRFSARQFPNYSSELNVNALLLGDSALYLCASSLVAVGNTEAFFGQGTRLTVV.

This clonotype was found many times. The rearrangement links TRBV5-1 to TRBJ2-5, with TRBD1 as a possible D gene (6 bases). CDR3 length: 13 residues. Trimming left V 4 bases short and J 0 bases short, with 7 bases between. In germline, CDR1 is SGHRS, CDR2 YFSETQ. CDR3 DNA: TGCGCCAGCAGCCACAGGGACCAAGAGACCCAGTACTTC. Translated, it gives CASSHRDQETQYF.

This clonotype has a handful of counts. The CDR3 is CAWSVLEGGQPQHF. Here the CDR3 DNA reads TGTGCCTGGAGTGTCCTCGAGGGGGGTCAGCCCCAGCATTTT. V and J are TRBV30 and TRBJ1-5, with D maybe TRBD1 (6 bases). Germline CDR1 and CDR2: GTSNPN and SVGIG (reference sequence). V lost 0 bases to trimming and J lost 6 bases, with 12 bases between them. There are 14 residues in the CDR3.

This clonotype has just a few counts. The chain joins TRBV12-3 or TRBV12-4 to TRBJ1-1, with TRBD1 as a possible D gene (5 bases). The CDR3 length is 13 residues. The V gene lost 7 bases and the J gene lost 11 bases, with 20 bases spanning the gap. The DNA of the CDR3 is TGTGCCAGCAATCACCGGGACGGACCCTTGGCTTTCTTT. Its protein product is CASNHRDGPLAFF.